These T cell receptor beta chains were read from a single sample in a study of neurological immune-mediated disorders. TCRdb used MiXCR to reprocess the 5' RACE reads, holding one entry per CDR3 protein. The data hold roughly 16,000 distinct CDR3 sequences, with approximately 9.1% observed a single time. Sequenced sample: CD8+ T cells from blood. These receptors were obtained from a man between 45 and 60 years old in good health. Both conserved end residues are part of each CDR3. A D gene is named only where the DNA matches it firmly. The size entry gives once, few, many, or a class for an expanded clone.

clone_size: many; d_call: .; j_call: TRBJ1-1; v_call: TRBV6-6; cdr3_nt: TGTGCCAGCAGTTACCCAGACCGTGAAGCTTTCTTT; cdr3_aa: CASSYPDREAFF
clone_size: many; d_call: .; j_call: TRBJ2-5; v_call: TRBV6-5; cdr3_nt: TGTGCCAGCAGCCCCGTGGAGGTGCCCCAGTACTTC; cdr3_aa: CASSPVEVPQYF
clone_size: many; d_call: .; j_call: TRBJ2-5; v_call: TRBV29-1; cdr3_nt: TGCAGCGTATGGACTGGAGAGACCCAGTACTTC; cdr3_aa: CSVWTGETQYF
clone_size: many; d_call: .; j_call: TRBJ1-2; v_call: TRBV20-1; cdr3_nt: TGCAGTGCGAGACACCAACGAGGCTACACCTTC; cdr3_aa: CSARHQRGYTF
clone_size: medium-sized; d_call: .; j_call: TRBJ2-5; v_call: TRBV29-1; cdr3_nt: TGCAGCGTAGGCGATTCAGGGGTCGGGGAGACCCAGTACTTC; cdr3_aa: CSVGDSGVGETQYF
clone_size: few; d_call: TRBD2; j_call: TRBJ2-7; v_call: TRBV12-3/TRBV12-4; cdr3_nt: TGTGCCAGCAGTTTAGTTCTGGGAGGGGAGCAGTACTTC; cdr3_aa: CASSLVLGGEQYF
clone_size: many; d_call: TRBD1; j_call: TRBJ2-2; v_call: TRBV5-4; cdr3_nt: TGTGCCAGCAGCTTGGGGCAGGGGGATGGGACCGGGGAGCTGTTTTTT; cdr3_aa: CASSLGQGDGTGELFF
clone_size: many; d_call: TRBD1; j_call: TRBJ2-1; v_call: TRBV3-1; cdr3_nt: TGTGCCAGCAGCCACGGACCCCGGGACAGATACAATGAGCAGTTCTTC; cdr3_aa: CASSHGPRDRYNEQFF
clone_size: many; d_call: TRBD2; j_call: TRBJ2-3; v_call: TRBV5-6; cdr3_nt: TGTGCCAGCAGCTTAACGACTAGCGGGAAAGATACGCAGTATTTT; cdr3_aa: CASSLTTSGKDTQYF
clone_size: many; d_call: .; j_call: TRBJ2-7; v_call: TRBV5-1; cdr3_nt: TGCGCCAGCAGCCTCGACCGGGACGGCTACGAGCAGTACTTC; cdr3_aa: CASSLDRDGYEQYF
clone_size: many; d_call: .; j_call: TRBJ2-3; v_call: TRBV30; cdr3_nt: TGTGCCTGGACGCAGGGCTCGCCAGATACGCAGTATTTT; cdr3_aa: CAWTQGSPDTQYF